The following is a T cell receptor beta chain sequence with its context. The sample belongs to a study of blood T cell repertoires in COVID-19. Overall study: The United States, Italy and Spain provided the acute and convalescent COVID-19 samples. From T cells, B-cell-depleted T cells, or PBMCs came the material, which was cDNA or gDNA.

Produced via immunoSEQ multiplex PCR; TCRdb's table is partial and in-frame only. The sample has a few hundred thousand clones, approximately 83% seen once; the top ten hold around 3.5%. Study members were between roughly 18 and 89 years old and lived in approximately 25 US regions. Grouping used clinical history reported by participants in a survey and questionnaire. The sequenced sample was PBMCs or T cells enriched from blood (not recorded which). This receptor was identified in a man in his fifties who had recovered from COVID-19.

The CDR3 nucleotides read TGTGCCAGCAGCCACGGAGCTGGAAACACCATATATTTT. Protein product: CASSHGAGNTIYF. The chain carries TRBV11-2 and TRBJ1-3; D ambiguous. The ends were cut back, 5 bases at V and 2 bases at J, with 7 bases in the middle. CDR3 length equals 13 residues. Germline CDR1 and CDR2: SGHAT and FQNNGV.